These T cell receptor beta chains were read from a single sample in a study of T cell responses to AZD1222 COVID-19 vaccine. Clones were sequenced by immunoSEQ multiplex PCR, and TCRdb holds only the in-frame ones, with some missing. Of 60,000 to 80,000 clones listed, 60% to 85% are singletons. This material consisted of peripheral blood, taken 28 days after the second AZD1222 dose. All receptors come from an adult who received the AZD1222 COVID-19 vaccine. Each CDR3 is given with its conserved first and last residue. Each record gives: J gene, clone size, D gene, V gene, CDR3 protein, CDR3 DNA. The D gene is left open where the match is weak. Size values are once, few and many counts, or a class for expanded clones, and some rows have none.

j_gene: TRBJ1-1
abundance: NA
d_gene: NA
v_gene: TRBV5-3
CDR3aa: CARSLTQSYTEAFF
CDR3nt: TGTGCCAGAAGCTTGACTCAGTCGTACACTGAAGCTTTCTTT

j_gene: TRBJ2-7
abundance: once
d_gene: NA
v_gene: TRBV7-2
CDR3aa: CASSLVAEVPYEQYF
CDR3nt: TGTGCCAGCAGCTTAGTGGCCGAGGTTCCCTACGAGCAGTACTTC

j_gene: TRBJ2-1
abundance: NA
d_gene: TRBD2
v_gene: TRBV4-1
CDR3aa: CASSQGASGGASSYNEQFF
CDR3nt: TGCGCCAGCAGCCAAGGGGCTAGCGGGGGGGCGAGCTCCTACAATGAGCAGTTCTTC

j_gene: TRBJ2-2
abundance: NA
d_gene: NA
v_gene: TRBV5-5
CDR3aa: CASSRTSANTGELFF
CDR3nt: TGTGCCAGCAGCCGGACCTCCGCGAACACCGGGGAGCTGTTTTTT

j_gene: TRBJ2-7
abundance: few
d_gene: TRBD2
v_gene: TRBV5-1
CDR3aa: CASSASTSGGLTYEQYF
CDR3nt: TGCGCCAGCAGCGCCTCGACTAGCGGGGGCCTCACTTACGAGCAGTACTTC

j_gene: TRBJ2-5
abundance: once
d_gene: NA
v_gene: TRBV30
CDR3aa: CAWSNRETQYF
CDR3nt: TGTGCCTGGTCCAACCGAGAGACCCAGTACTTC

j_gene: TRBJ1-1
abundance: NA
d_gene: TRBD1
v_gene: TRBV18
CDR3aa: CASSPGTGLGTEAFF
CDR3nt: TGTGCCAGCTCACCCGGGACAGGGTTGGGCACTGAAGCTTTCTTT

j_gene: TRBJ1-4
abundance: NA
d_gene: NA
v_gene: TRBV13
CDR3aa: CASSPGLTAGEKLFF
CDR3nt: TGTGCCAGCAGCCCCGGATTAACCGCGGGTGAAAAACTGTTTTTT

j_gene: TRBJ2-2
abundance: NA
d_gene: NA
v_gene: TRBV2
CDR3aa: CASRALGGASTGELFF
CDR3nt: TGTGCCAGCAGGGCCCTTGGGGGGGCGAGCACCGGGGAGCTGTTTTTT

j_gene: TRBJ1-3
abundance: NA
d_gene: NA
v_gene: TRBV3-1/TRBV3-2
CDR3aa: CASSQEAVGNTIYF
CDR3nt: TGTGCCAGCAGCCAAGAGGCCGTAGGAAACACCATATATTTT

j_gene: TRBJ2-7
abundance: NA
d_gene: NA
v_gene: TRBV10-3
CDR3aa: CAISESATWGAAPRLVLEYF
CDR3nt: TGTGCCATCAGTGAGTCGGCAACGTGGGGGGCCGCGCCCCGTCTAGTCTTGGAGTACTTC

j_gene: TRBJ1-6
abundance: NA
d_gene: NA
v_gene: TRBV28
CDR3aa: CASSLVVLNSPLHF
CDR3nt: TGTGCCAGCAGTTTGGTAGTTCTAAATTCACCCCTCCACTTT

j_gene: TRBJ2-2
abundance: NA
d_gene: TRBD2
v_gene: TRBV30
CDR3aa: CAWSTQGLAGGLSTGELFF
CDR3nt: TGTGCCTGGAGTACTCAGGGACTAGCGGGGGGCCTTAGCACCGGGGAGCTGTTTTTT

j_gene: TRBJ2-7
abundance: NA
d_gene: NA
v_gene: TRBV6-5
CDR3aa: CASSYSIGGGLYF
CDR3nt: TGTGCCAGCAGTTACTCGATAGGCGGGGGCTTGTACTTC

j_gene: TRBJ2-5
abundance: NA
d_gene: NA
v_gene: TRBV24-1
CDR3aa: CATSDFRDTKETQYF
CDR3nt: TGTGCCACCAGTGATTTTAGGGACACTAAGGAGACCCAGTACTTC

j_gene: TRBJ2-5
abundance: NA
d_gene: NA
v_gene: TRBV3-1/TRBV3-2
CDR3aa: CASSQSTGGAETQYF
CDR3nt: TGTGCCAGCAGCCAATCGACGGGGGGCGCAGAGACCCAGTACTTC

j_gene: TRBJ2-6
abundance: NA
d_gene: NA
v_gene: TRBV5-1
CDR3aa: CASSPRLISGANVLTF
CDR3nt: TGCGCCAGCAGCCCCCGACTGATCTCTGGGGCCAACGTCCTGACTTTC

j_gene: TRBJ2-3
abundance: NA
d_gene: NA
v_gene: TRBV11-2
CDR3aa: CASSFSGVDFFSGTDTQYF
CDR3nt: TGTGCCAGCAGCTTCTCGGGCGTCGATTTTTTTAGCGGCACAGATACGCAGTATTTT

j_gene: TRBJ1-5
abundance: NA
d_gene: NA
v_gene: TRBV28
CDR3aa: CASSTPPGIRPQHF
CDR3nt: TGTGCCAGCAGTACACCCCCGGGGATAAGACCCCAGCATTTT

j_gene: TRBJ2-3
abundance: NA
d_gene: TRBD1
v_gene: TRBV4-1
CDR3aa: CASSPLFGTGSTDTQYF
CDR3nt: TGCGCCAGCAGCCCACTCTTCGGGACAGGGAGCACAGATACGCAGTATTTT

j_gene: TRBJ2-3
abundance: NA
d_gene: NA
v_gene: TRBV4-3
CDR3aa: CASSQSRDHTDTQYF
CDR3nt: TGCGCCAGCAGCCAAAGTAGGGACCACACAGATACGCAGTATTTT

j_gene: TRBJ2-1
abundance: NA
d_gene: TRBD1
v_gene: TRBV9
CDR3aa: CASSPWTGEYDEQFF
CDR3nt: TGTGCCAGCAGCCCCTGGACAGGGGAATACGATGAGCAGTTCTTC

j_gene: TRBJ1-1
abundance: NA
d_gene: NA
v_gene: TRBV7-9
CDR3aa: CASSLSRGNPEAFF
CDR3nt: TGTGCCAGCAGCTTATCTCGGGGAAACCCAGAAGCTTTCTTT

j_gene: TRBJ1-2
abundance: NA
d_gene: NA
v_gene: TRBV3-1/TRBV3-2
CDR3aa: CASSWLGQISRGYTF
CDR3nt: TGTGCCAGCAGTTGGTTGGGACAAATCTCTCGGGGCTACACCTTC

j_gene: TRBJ1-4
abundance: few
d_gene: NA
v_gene: TRBV6-5
CDR3aa: CASEQRVFEKLFF
CDR3nt: TGTGCCAGCGAGCAAAGGGTGTTTGAAAAACTGTTTTTT

j_gene: TRBJ1-1
abundance: NA
d_gene: NA
v_gene: TRBV6-4
CDR3aa: CASRLDRNTEAFF
CDR3nt: TGTGCCAGCAGACTGGACAGGAACACTGAAGCTTTCTTT

j_gene: TRBJ2-7
abundance: once
d_gene: NA
v_gene: TRBV30
CDR3aa: CALTGRTSTAYEQYF
CDR3nt: TGTGCCTTGACAGGAAGGACAAGCACAGCCTACGAGCAGTACTTC

j_gene: TRBJ2-2
abundance: few
d_gene: TRBD2
v_gene: TRBV5-1
CDR3aa: CASSLRLAGQLTRFTGELFF
CDR3nt: TGCGCCAGCAGCTTGAGGCTAGCGGGACAACTGACTCGATTCACCGGGGAGCTGTTTTTT